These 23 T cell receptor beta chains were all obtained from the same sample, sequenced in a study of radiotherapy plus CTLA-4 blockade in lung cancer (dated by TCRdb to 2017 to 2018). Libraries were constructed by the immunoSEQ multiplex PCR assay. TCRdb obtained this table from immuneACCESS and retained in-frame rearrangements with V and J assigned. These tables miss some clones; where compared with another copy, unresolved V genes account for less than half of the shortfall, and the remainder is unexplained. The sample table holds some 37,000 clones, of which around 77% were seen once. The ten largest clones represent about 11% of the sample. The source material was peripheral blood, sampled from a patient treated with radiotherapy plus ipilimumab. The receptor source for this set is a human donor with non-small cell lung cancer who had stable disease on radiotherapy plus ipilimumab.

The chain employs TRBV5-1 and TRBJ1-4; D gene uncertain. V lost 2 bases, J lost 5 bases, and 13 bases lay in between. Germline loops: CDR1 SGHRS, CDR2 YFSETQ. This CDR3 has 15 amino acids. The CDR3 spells CASSLEHRNNEKLFF. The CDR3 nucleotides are TGCGCCAGCAGCTTAGAACATCGAAACAATGAAAAACTGTTTTTT.

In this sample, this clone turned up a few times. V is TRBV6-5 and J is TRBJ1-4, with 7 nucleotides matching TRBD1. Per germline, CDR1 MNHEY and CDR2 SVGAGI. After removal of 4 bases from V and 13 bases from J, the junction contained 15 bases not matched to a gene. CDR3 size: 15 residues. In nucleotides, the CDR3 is TGTGCCAGCAGTTCACGACAGGGAGACGAAGGGAGACTGTTTTTT. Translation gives CASSSRQGDEGRLFF.

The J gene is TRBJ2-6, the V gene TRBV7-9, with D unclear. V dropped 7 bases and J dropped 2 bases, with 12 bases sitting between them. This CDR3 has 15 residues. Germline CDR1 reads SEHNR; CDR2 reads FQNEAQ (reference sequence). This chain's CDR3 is CASTTNPPGANVLTF. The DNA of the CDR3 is TGTGCCAGCACCACTAACCCACCTGGGGCCAACGTCCTGACTTTC.

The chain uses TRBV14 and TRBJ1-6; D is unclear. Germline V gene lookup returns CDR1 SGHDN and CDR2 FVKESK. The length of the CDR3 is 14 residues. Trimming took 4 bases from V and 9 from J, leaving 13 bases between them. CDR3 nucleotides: TGTGCCAGCAGCCGATCGGGGAGTATTTCACCCCTCCACTTT. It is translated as CASSRSGSISPLHF. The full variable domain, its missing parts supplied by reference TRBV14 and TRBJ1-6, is EAGVTQFPSHSVIEKGQTVTLRCDPISGHDNLYWYRRVMGKEIKFLLHFVKESKQDESGMPNNRFLAERTGGTYSTLKVQPAELEDSGVYFCASSRSGSISPLHFGNGTRLTVT.

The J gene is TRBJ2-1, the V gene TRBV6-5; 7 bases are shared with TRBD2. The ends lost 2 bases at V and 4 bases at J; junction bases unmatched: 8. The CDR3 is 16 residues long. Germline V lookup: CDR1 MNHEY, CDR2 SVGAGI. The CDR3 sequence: CASSYGEGPQYNEQFF. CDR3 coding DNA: TGTGCCAGCAGTTACGGGGAGGGTCCCCAATACAATGAGCAGTTCTTC.

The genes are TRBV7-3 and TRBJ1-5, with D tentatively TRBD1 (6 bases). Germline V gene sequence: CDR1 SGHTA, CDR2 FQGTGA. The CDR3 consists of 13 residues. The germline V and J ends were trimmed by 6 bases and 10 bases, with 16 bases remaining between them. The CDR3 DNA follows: TGTGCCAGCAGTTTAGACGAACAGGGACCCCAGCATTTT. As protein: CASSLDEQGPQHF.

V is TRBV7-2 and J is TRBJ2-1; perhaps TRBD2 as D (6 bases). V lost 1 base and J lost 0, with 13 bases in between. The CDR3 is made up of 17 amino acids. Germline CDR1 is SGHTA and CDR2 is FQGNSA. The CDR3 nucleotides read TGTGCCAGCAGCTTAGTGGCGGGGACGCGCTCCTACAATGAGCAGTTCTTC. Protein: CASSLVAGTRSYNEQFF.

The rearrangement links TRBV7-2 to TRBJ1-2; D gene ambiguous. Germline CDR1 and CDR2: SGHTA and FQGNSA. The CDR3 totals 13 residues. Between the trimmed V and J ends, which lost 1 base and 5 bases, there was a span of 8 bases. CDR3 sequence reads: CASSLVDSYGYTF. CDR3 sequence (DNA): TGTGCCAGCAGCTTAGTGGACTCTTATGGCTACACCTTC.

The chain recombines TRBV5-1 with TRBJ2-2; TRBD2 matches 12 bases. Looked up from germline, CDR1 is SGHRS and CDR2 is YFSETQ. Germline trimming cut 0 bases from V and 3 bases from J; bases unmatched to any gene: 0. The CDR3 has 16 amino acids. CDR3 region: CASSLGLAGDTGELFF. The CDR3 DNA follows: TGCGCCAGCAGCTTGGGACTAGCGGGAGACACCGGGGAGCTGTTTTTT.

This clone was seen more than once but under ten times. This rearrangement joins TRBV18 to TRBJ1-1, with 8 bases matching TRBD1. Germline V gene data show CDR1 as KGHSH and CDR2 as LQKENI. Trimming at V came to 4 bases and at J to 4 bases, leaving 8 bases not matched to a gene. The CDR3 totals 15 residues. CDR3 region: CASSLNQGATTEAFF. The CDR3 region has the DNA TGTGCCAGCTCACTAAACCAGGGGGCAACCACTGAAGCTTTCTTT. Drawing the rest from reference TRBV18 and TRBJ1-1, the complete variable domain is NAGVMQNPRHLVRRRGQEARLRCSPMKGHSHVYWYRQLPEEGLKFMVYLQKENIIDESGMPKERFSAEFPKEGPSILRIQQVVRGDSAAYFCASSLNQGATTEAFFGQGTRLTVV.

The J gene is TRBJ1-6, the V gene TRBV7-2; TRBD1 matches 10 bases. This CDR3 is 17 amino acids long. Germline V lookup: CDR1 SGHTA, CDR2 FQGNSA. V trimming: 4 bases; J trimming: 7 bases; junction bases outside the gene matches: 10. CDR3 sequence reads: CASSWTGTGVWNSPLHF. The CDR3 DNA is TGTGCCAGCAGCTGGACCGGGACAGGGGTTTGGAATTCACCCCTCCACTTT.

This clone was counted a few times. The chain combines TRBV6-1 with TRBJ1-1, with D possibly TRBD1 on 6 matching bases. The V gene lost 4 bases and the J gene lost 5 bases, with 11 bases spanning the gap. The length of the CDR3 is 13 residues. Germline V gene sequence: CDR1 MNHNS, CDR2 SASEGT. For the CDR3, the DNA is TGTGCCAGCAGTGTCGGACAGAGGACTGAAGCTTTCTTT. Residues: CASSVGQRTEAFF.

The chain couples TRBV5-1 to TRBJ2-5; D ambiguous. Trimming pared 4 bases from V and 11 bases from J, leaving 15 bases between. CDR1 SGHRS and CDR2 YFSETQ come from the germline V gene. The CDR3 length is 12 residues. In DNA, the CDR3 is TGCGCCAGCAGCCTTTCGACGTCACAGCAGTACTTC. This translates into CASSLSTSQQYF.

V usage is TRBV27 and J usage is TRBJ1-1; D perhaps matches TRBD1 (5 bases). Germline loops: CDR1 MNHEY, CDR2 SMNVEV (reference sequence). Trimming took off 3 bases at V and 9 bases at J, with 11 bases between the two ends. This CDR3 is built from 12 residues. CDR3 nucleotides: TGTGCCAGCAGTTTTCCCGGGGGAAAAGCTTTCTTT. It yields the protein CASSFPGGKAFF.

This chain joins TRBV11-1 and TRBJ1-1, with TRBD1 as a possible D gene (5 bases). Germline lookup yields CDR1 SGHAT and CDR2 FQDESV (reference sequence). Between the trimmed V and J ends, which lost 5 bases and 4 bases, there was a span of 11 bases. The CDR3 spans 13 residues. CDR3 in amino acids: CASSPLQGTEAFF. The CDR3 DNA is TGTGCCAGCAGCCCCCTTCAGGGCACTGAAGCTTTCTTT.

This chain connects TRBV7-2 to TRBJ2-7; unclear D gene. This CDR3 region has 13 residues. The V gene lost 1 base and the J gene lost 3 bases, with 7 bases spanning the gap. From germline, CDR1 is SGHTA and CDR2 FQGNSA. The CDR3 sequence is CASSLDPVYEQYF. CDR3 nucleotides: TGTGCCAGCAGCTTAGACCCAGTCTACGAGCAGTACTTC. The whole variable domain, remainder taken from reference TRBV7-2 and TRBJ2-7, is GAGVSQSPSNKVTEKGKDVELRCDPISGHTALYWYRQSLGQGLEFLIYFQGNSAPDKSGLPSDRFSAERTGGSVSTLTIQRTQQEDSAVYLCASSLDPVYEQYFGPGTRLTVT.

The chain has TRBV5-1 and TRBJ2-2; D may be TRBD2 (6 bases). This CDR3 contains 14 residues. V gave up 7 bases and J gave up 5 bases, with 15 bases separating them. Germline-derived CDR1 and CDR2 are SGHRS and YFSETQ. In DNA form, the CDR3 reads TGCGCCAGCGGCGGAGGGTACCGGACCGGGGAGCTGTTTTTT. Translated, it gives CASGGGYRTGELFF.

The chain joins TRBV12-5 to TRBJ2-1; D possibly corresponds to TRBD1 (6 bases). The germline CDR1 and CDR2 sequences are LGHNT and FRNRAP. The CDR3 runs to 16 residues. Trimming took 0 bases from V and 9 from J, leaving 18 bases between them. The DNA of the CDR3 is TGTGCTAGTGGTTTGGTACGTTTGGCAGGGGTTGGTGAGCAGTTCTTC. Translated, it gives CASGLVRLAGVGEQFF. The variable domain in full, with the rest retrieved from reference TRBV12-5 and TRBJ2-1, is DARVTQTPRHKVTEMGQEVTMRCQPILGHNTVFWYRQTMMQGLELLAYFRNRAPLDDSGMPKDRFSAEMPDATLATLKIQPSEPRDSAVYFCASGLVRLAGVGEQFFGPGTRLTVL.

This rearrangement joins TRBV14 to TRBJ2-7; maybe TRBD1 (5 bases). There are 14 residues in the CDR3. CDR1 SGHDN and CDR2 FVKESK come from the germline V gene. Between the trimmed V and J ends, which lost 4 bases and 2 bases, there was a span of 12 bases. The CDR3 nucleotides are TGTGCCAGCAGCCGCACCTCAGGGACCTACGAGCAGTACTTC. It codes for CASSRTSGTYEQYF.

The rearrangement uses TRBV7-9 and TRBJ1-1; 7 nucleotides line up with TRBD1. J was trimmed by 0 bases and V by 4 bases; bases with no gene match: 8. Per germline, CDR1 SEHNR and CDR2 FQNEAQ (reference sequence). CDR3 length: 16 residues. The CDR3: CASSSGGRGMNTEAFF. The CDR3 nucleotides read TGTGCCAGCAGCTCTGGGGGCAGGGGGATGAACACTGAAGCTTTCTTT.

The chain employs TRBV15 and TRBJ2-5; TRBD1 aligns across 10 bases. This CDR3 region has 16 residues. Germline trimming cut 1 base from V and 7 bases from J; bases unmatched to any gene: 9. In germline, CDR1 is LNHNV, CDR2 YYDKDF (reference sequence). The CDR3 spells CATSRALTGGWVTQYF. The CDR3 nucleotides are TGTGCCACCAGCAGAGCTTTGACAGGGGGCTGGGTGACCCAGTACTTC.

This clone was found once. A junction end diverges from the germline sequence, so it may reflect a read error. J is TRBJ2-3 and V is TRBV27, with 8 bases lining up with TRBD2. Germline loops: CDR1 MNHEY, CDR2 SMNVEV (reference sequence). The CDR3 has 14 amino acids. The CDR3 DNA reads TGTGCCAGCAGTACGAGGACTAGCAGAGATACGCAGTATTTT. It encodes CASSTRTSRDTQYF.

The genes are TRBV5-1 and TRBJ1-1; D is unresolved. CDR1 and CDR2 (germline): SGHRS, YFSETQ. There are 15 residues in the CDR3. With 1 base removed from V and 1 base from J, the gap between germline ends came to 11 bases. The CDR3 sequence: CASSLSRVGNTEAFF. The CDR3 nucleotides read TGCGCCAGCAGCTTGTCTCGGGTGGGGAACACTGAAGCTTTCTTT.